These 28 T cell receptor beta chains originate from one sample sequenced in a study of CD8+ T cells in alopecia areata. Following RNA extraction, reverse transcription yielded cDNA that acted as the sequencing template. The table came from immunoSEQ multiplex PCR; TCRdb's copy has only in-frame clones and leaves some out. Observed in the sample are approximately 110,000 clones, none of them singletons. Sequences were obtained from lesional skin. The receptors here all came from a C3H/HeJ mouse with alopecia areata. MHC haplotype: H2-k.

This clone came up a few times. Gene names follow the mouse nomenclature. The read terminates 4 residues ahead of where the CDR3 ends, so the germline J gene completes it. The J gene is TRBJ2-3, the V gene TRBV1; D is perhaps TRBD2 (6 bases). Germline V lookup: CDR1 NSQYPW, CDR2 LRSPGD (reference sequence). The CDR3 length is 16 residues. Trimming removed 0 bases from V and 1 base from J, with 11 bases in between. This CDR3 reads CTCSADRMGGAETLYF. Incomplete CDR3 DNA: TGCACCTGCAGTGCAGATCGGATGGGGGGTGCAGAA.

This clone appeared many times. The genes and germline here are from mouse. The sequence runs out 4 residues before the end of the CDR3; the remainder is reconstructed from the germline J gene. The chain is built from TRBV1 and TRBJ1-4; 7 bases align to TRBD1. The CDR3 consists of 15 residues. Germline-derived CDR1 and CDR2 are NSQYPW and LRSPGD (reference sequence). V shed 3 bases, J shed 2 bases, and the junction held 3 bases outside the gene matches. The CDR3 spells CTCSALQGSNERLFF. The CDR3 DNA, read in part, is TGCACCTGCAGTGCTCTACAGGGGTCCAACGAA.

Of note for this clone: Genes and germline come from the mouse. The covered CDR3 bases are TGTGCCAGCGGTGCCGGGACAGGGGAGAAATATGATGCT. Its translation is CASGAGTGEKYDA. In full, the CDR3 is CASGAGTGEKYDAEQFF. The rearrangement links TRBV13-2 to TRBJ2-1; 10 nucleotides match TRBD1. The CDR3 end is not reached by the read, which stops 4 residues before it; the germline J gene fills it in. CDR1 is NNHNN and CDR2 is SYGAGS in the germline V gene (reference sequence). With V trimmed by 3 bases and J by 5 bases, 11 bases remained unmatched. The CDR3 has 17 amino acids.

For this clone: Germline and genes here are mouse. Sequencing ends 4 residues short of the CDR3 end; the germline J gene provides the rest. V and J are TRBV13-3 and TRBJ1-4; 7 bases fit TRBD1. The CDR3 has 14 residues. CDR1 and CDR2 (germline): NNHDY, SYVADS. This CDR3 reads CASSDETGSERLFF. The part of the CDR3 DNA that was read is TGTGCCAGCAGTGATGAGACAGGGTCCGAA.

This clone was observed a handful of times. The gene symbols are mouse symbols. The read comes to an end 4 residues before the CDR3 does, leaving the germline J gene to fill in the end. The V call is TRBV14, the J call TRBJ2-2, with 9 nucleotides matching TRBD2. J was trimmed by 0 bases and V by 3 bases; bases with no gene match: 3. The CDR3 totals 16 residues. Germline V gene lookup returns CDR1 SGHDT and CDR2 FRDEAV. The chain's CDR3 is CASSSLGGANTGQLYF. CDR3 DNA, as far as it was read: TGTGCCAGCAGTTCACTGGGGGGCGCAAACACCGGG.

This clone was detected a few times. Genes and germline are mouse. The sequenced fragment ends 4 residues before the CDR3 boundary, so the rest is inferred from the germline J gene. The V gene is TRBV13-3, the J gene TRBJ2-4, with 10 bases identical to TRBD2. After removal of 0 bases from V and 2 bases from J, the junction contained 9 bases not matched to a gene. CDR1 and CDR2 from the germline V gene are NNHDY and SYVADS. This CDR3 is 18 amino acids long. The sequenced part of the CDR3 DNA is TGTGCCAGCAGTGATGCCCCTGGGGGGGCGCAGGATCAAAAC. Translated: CASSDAPGGAQDQN. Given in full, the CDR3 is CASSDAPGGAQDQNTLYF.

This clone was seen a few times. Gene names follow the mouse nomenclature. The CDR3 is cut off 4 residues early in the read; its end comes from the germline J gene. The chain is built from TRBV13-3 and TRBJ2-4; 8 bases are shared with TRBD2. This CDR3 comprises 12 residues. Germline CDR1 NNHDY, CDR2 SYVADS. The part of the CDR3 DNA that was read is TGTGCCAGCAGTGGGGACTGGAAC. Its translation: CASSGDWN. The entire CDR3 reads CASSGDWNTLYF. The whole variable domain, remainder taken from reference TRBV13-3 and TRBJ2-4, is EAAVTQSPRSKVAVTGGKVTLSCHQTNNHDYMYWYRQDTGHGLRLIHYSYVADSTEKGDIPDGYKASRPSQENFSLILELASLSQTAVYFCASSGDWNTLYFGAGTRLSVL.

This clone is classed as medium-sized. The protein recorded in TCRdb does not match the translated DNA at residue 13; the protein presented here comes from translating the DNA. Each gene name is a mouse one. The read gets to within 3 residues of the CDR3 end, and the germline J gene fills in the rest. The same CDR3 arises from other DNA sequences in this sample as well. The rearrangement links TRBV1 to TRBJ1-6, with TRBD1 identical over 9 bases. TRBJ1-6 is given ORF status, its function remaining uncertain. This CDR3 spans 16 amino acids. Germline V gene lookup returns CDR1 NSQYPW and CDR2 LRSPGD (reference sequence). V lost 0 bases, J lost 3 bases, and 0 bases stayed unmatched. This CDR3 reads CTCSAETGGYNSPLYF. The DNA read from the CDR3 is TGCACCTGCAGTGCAGAGACAGGGGGCTATAATTCGCCC.

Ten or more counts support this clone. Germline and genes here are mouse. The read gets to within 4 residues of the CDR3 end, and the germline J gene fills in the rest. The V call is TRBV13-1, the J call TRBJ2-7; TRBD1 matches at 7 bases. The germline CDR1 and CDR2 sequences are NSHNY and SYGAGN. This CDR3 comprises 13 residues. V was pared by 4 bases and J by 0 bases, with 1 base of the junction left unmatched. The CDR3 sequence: CASSWTGSYEQYF. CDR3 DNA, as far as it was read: TGTGCCAGCAGTTGGACAGGCTCCTAT.

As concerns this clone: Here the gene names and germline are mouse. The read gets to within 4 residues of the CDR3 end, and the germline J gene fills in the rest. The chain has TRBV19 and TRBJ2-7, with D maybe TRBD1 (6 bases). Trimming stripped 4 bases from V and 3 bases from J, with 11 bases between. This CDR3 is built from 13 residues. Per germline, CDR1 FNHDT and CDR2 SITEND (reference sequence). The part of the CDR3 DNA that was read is TGTGCCAGCAGTCCGGCAGGGGTCTAT. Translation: CASSPAGVY. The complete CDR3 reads CASSPAGVYEQYF.

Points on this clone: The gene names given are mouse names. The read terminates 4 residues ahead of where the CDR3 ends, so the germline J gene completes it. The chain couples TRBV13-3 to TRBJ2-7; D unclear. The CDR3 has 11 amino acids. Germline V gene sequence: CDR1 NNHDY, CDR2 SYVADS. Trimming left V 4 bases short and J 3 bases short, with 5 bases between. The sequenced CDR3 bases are TGTGCCAGCAGTCTACACTAT. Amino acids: CASSLHY. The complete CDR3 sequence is CASSLHYEQYF.

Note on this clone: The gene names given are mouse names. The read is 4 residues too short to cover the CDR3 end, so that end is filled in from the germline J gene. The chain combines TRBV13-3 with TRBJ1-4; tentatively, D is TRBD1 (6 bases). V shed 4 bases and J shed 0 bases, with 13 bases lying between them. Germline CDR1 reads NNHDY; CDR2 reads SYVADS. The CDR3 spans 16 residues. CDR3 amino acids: CASSPGTSISNERLFF. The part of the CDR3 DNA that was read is TGTGCCAGCAGTCCCGGGACAAGTATTTCCAACGAA.

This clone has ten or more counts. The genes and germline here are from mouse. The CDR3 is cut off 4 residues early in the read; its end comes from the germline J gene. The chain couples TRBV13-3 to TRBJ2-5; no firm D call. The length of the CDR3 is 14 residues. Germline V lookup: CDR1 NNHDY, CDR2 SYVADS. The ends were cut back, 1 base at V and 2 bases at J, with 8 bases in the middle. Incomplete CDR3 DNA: TGTGCCAGCAGTGATCCCCAGATCCAAGAC. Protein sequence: CASSDPQIQD. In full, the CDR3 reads CASSDPQIQDTQYF.

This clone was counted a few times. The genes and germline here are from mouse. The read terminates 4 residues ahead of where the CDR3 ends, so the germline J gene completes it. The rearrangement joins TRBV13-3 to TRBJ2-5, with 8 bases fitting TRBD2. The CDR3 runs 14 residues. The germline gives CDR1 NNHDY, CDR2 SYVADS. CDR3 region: CASSDWGEMDTQYF. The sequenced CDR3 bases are TGTGCCAGCAGTGACTGGGGGGAGATGGAC.

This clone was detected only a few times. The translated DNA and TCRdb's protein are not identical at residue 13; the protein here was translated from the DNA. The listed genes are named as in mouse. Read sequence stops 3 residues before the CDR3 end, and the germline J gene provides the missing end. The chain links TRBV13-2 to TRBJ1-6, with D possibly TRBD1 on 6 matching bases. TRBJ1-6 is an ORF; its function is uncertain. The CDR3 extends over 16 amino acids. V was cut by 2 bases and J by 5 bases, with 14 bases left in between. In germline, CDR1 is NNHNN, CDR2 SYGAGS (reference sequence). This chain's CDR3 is CASGEAGTKNNSPLYF. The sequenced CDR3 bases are TGTGCCAGCGGTGAGGCCGGGACAAAAAATAATTCGCCC.

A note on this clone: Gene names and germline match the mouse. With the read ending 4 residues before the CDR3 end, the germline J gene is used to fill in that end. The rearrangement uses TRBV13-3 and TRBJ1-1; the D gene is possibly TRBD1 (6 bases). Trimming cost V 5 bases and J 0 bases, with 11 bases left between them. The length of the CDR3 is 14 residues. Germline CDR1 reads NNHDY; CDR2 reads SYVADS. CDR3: CASRRDIANTEVFF. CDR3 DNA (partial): TGTGCCAGCAGACGGGACATCGCAAACACA.

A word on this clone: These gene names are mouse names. The CDR3 loop is CTCSADRGQNTGQLYF. Incomplete CDR3 DNA: TGCACCTGCAGTGCAGACAGGGGGCAGAACACCGGG. J is TRBJ2-2 and V is TRBV1; 8 nucleotides agree with TRBD1. The missing CDR3 end, 4 residues past where the read stops, is filled in from the germline J gene. The CDR3 sequence is 16 residues long. Germline loops: CDR1 NSQYPW, CDR2 LRSPGD (reference sequence). Trimming took 0 bases from V and 2 from J; bases not matched to a gene: 2.

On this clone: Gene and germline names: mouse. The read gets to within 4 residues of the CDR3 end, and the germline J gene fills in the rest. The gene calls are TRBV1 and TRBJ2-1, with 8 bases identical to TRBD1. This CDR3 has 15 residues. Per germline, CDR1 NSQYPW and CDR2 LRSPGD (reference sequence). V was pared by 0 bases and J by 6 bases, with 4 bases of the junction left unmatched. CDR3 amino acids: CTCSADQGAFAEQFF. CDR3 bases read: TGCACCTGCAGTGCAGATCAGGGGGCGTTTGCT. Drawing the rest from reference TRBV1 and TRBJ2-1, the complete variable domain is VTLLEQNPRWRLVPRGQAVNLRCILKNSQYPWMSWYQQDLQKQLQWLFTLRSPGDKEVKSLPGADYLATRVTDTELRLQVANMSQGRTLYCTCSADQGAFAEQFFGPGTRLTVL.

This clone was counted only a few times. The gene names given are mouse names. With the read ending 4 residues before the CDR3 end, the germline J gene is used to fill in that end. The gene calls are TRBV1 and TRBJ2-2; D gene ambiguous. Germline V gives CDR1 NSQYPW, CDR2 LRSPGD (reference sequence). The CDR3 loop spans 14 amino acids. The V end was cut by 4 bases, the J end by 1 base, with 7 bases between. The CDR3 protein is CTCSVQQNTGQLYF. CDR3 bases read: TGCACCTGCAGTGTACAGCAAAACACCGGG. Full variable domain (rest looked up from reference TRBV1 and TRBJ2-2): VTLLEQNPRWRLVPRGQAVNLRCILKNSQYPWMSWYQQDLQKQLQWLFTLRSPGDKEVKSLPGADYLATRVTDTELRLQVANMSQGRTLYCTCSVQQNTGQLYFGEGSKLTVL.

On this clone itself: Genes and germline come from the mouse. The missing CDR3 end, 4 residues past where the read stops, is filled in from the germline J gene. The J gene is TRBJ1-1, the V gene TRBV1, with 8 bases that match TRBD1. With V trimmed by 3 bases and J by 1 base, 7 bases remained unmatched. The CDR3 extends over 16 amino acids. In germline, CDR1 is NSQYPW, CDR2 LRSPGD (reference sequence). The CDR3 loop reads CTCSASFRGPNTEVFF. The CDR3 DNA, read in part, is TGCACCTGCAGTGCCTCCTTCAGGGGGCCGAACACA.

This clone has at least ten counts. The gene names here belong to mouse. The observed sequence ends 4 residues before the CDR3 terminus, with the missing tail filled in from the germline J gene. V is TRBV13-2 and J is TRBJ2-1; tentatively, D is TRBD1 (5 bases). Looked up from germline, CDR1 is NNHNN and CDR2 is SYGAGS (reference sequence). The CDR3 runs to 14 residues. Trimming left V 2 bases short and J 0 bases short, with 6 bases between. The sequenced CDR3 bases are TGTGCCAGCGGTGAGACAGATAACTATGCT. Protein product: CASGETDNYA. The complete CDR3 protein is CASGETDNYAEQFF.

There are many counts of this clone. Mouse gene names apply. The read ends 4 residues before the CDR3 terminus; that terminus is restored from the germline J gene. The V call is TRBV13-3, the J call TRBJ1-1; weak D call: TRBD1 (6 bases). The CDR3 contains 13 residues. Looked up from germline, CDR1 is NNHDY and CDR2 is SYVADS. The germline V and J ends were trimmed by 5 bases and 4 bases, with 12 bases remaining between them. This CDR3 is CASSARGATEVFF. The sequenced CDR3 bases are TGTGCCAGCAGCGCCCGGGGGGCCACA.

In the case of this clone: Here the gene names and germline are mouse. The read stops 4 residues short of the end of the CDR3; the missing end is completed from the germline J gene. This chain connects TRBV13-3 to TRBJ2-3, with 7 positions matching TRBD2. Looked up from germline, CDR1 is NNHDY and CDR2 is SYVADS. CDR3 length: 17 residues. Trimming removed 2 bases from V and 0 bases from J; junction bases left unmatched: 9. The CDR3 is CASSEGRGTESAETLYF. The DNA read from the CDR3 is TGTGCCAGCAGTGAAGGTCGCGGGACTGAGAGTGCAGAA.

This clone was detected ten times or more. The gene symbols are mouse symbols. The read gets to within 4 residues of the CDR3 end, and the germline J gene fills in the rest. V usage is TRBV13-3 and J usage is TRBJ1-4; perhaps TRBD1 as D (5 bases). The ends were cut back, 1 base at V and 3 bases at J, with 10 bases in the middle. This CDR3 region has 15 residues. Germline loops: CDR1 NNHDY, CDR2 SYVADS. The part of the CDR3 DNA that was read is TGTGCCAGCAGTGATAGCCAGGGAACCAACGAA. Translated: CASSDSQGTNE. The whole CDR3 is CASSDSQGTNERLFF.

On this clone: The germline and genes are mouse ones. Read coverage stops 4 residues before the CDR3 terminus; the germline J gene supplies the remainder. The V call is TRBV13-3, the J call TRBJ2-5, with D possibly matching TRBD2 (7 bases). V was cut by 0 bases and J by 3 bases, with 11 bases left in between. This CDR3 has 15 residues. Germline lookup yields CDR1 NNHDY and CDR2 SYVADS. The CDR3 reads CASSDEGGPQDTQYF. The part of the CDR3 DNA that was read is TGTGCCAGCAGTGATGAAGGGGGGCCTCAAGAC.

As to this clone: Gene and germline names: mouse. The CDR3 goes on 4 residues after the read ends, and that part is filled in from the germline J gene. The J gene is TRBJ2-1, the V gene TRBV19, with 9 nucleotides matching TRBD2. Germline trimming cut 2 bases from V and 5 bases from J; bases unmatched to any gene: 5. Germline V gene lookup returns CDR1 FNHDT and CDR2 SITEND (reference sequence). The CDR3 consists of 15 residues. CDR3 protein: CASSIKWGGNAEQFF. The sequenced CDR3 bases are TGTGCCAGCAGTATCAAATGGGGGGGCAATGCT.

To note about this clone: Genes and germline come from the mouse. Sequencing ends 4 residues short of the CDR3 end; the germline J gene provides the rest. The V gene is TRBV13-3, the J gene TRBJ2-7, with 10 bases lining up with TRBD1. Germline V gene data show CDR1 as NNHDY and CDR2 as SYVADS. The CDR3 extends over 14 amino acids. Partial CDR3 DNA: TGTGCCAGCAGCTCCGGACAGGGGGGGTAT. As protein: CASSSGQGGY. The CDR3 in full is CASSSGQGGYEQYF.

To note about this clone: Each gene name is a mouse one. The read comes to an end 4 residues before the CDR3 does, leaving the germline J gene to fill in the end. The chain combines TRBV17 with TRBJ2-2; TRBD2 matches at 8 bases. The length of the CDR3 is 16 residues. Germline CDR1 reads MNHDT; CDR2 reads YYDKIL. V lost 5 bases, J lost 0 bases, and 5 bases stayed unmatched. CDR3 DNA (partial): TGTGCTAGCAGTTCCGACTGGGGTCCAAACACCGGG. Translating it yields CASSSDWGPNTG. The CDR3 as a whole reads CASSSDWGPNTGQLYF. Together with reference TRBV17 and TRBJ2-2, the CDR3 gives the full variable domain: DTTVKQNPRYKLARVGKPVNLICSQTMNHDTMYWYQKKPNQAPKLLLFYYDKILNREADTFEKFQSSRPNNSFCSLYIGSAGLEYSAMYLCASSSDWGPNTGQLYFGEGSKLTVL.